The T cell receptor beta chain described here comes from a study of T cell responses to AZD1222 COVID-19 vaccine. Notes on this clone: The target antigen is unknown.

Study results and limitations: Spike-specific TCR breadth and depth rose after two AZD1222 doses. Spike as a whole was targeted by vaccine-associated CD4 TCRs, dominant at 160-218 and 743-854. Baseline testing showed seropositivity in only five or six AZD1222 recipients.

The junction had 6 bases not matched to a gene; V was cut back by 5 bases and J by 3 bases. Germline CDR1 reads PRHDT; CDR2 reads FYEKMQ (reference sequence). The CDR3 is 15 residues long. The repertoire was sequenced with immunoSEQ multiplex PCR; TCRdb's copy has only in-frame clones and lacks some. The sample yields 52,000 or so clones, roughly 83% seen once. The sequence derives from an adult in good health. The V gene is TRBV13, the J gene TRBJ1-1; 10 nucleotides agree with TRBD1. This material consisted of peripheral blood, taken on day 0 of AZD1222 vaccination. The CDR3 region has the DNA TGTGCCAGCAGCCGCACCGGGACAGGGGACACTGAAGCTTTCTTT. Protein: CASSRTGTGDTEAFF.